The rows below give T cell receptor beta chains drawn from one sample of a study of blood T cell repertoires in COVID-19. The repertoire was sequenced with immunoSEQ multiplex PCR; TCRdb's copy has only in-frame clones and lacks some. The sample yields 250,000 or so clones, about nine tenths seen once. Sequenced: PBMCs or T cells enriched from blood (not recorded which). The receptors shown here come from a woman aged 30 to 39 with acute COVID-19. The CDR3 runs from the conserved cysteine through the conserved F or W. The D gene is left open where the match is weak. Size values are once, few and many counts, or a class for expanded clones, and some rows have none.

D gene: -; J gene: TRBJ1-1; V gene: TRBV28; CDR3 length: 14; clone size: -; CDR3 DNA: TGTGCCAGCAGTTTGGTCAGGGTCGCGACTGAAGCTTTCTTT; CDR3 protein: CASSLVRVATEAFF
D gene: -; J gene: TRBJ2-5; V gene: TRBV5-4; CDR3 length: 14; clone size: -; CDR3 DNA: TGTGCCAGCAGCTACGGCAGGGACCAAGAGACCCAGTACTTC; CDR3 protein: CASSYGRDQETQYF
D gene: TRBD2; J gene: TRBJ2-1; V gene: TRBV28; CDR3 length: 16; clone size: -; CDR3 DNA: TGTGCCAGCAGTTCACATAGCGGGGTCTCCTACAATGAGCAGTTCTTC; CDR3 protein: CASSSHSGVSYNEQFF
D gene: TRBD1; J gene: TRBJ1-1; V gene: TRBV7-3; CDR3 length: 15; clone size: -; CDR3 DNA: TGTGCCAGCAGCCCCTGGACAGGGAACAGTGCTGAAGCTTTCTTT; CDR3 protein: CASSPWTGNSAEAFF
D gene: TRBD2; J gene: TRBJ2-3; V gene: TRBV29-1; CDR3 length: 15; clone size: -; CDR3 DNA: TGCAGCGCCGTTGGACTAGCGGGATTGGTAGATACGCAGTATTTT; CDR3 protein: CSAVGLAGLVDTQYF
D gene: -; J gene: TRBJ2-2; V gene: TRBV29-1; CDR3 length: 13; clone size: -; CDR3 DNA: TGCAGCGTCCGACAGACGAACACCGGGGAGCTGTTTTTT; CDR3 protein: CSVRQTNTGELFF
D gene: -; J gene: TRBJ2-3; V gene: TRBV7-2; CDR3 length: 14; clone size: -; CDR3 DNA: TGTGCCAGCAGCTTAGTAGGGGGCACAGATACGCAGTATTTT; CDR3 protein: CASSLVGGTDTQYF
D gene: TRBD1; J gene: TRBJ1-2; V gene: TRBV28; CDR3 length: 15; clone size: -; CDR3 DNA: TGTGCCAGCAGTTTATCCGGGACAGGGGTCTATGGCTACACCTTC; CDR3 protein: CASSLSGTGVYGYTF
D gene: -; J gene: TRBJ2-3; V gene: TRBV5-6; CDR3 length: 15; clone size: few; CDR3 DNA: TGTGCCAGCAGCATTCGGACAGTAAACACAGATACGCAGTATTTT; CDR3 protein: CASSIRTVNTDTQYF
D gene: TRBD1; J gene: TRBJ2-1; V gene: TRBV5-1; CDR3 length: 15; clone size: -; CDR3 DNA: TGCGCCAGCAGCTTAGGGACAGAGTACTACAATGAGCAGTTCTTC; CDR3 protein: CASSLGTEYYNEQFF
D gene: TRBD2; J gene: TRBJ2-7; V gene: TRBV6-2/TRBV6-3; CDR3 length: 17; clone size: -; CDR3 DNA: TGTGCCAGCAGTTACTCGCCCGCGGGAGGTGCGTCCTACGAGCAGTACTTC; CDR3 protein: CASSYSPAGGASYEQYF
D gene: TRBD1; J gene: TRBJ2-1; V gene: TRBV28; CDR3 length: 15; clone size: -; CDR3 DNA: TGTGCCAGCAGTCCGACAGGGTACCTAGTCGAAGAGCAGTTCTTC; CDR3 protein: CASSPTGYLVEEQFF
D gene: TRBD1; J gene: TRBJ2-7; V gene: TRBV25-1; CDR3 length: 18; clone size: -; CDR3 DNA: TGTGCCAGCAGTGCAACTCCAGGGACAGGGGGCGGATCCTACGAGCAGTACTTC; CDR3 protein: CASSATPGTGGGSYEQYF
D gene: -; J gene: TRBJ1-2; V gene: TRBV3-1/TRBV3-2; CDR3 length: 13; clone size: once; CDR3 DNA: TGTGCCAGCAGCGCGACCGGGTCTAGGGGCTACACCTTC; CDR3 protein: CASSATGSRGYTF
D gene: -; J gene: TRBJ2-7; V gene: TRBV28; CDR3 length: 13; clone size: -; CDR3 DNA: TGTGCCAGCAGTTTATCCAGCTCCTACGAGCAGTACTTC; CDR3 protein: CASSLSSSYEQYF
D gene: -; J gene: TRBJ1-1; V gene: TRBV5-1; CDR3 length: 15; clone size: -; CDR3 DNA: TGCGCCAGCAGCTTGGATCAGGGCTCGGGGGCTGAAGCTTTCTTT; CDR3 protein: CASSLDQGSGAEAFF
D gene: -; J gene: TRBJ2-1; V gene: TRBV29-1; CDR3 length: 13; clone size: -; CDR3 DNA: TGCAGCGGAGCGGACAGCATCTACAATGAGCAGTTCTTC; CDR3 protein: CSGADSIYNEQFF
D gene: TRBD2; J gene: TRBJ2-3; V gene: TRBV5-1; CDR3 length: 13; clone size: -; CDR3 DNA: TGCGCCAGCAGCCCCGCGGGGGGAGATACGCAGTATTTT; CDR3 protein: CASSPAGGDTQYF
D gene: TRBD1; J gene: TRBJ2-7; V gene: TRBV7-2; CDR3 length: 13; clone size: -; CDR3 DNA: TGTGCCAGCAGCTTAATAGGGGGCGGCGAGCAGTACTTC; CDR3 protein: CASSLIGGGEQYF
D gene: -; J gene: TRBJ2-1; V gene: TRBV6-5; CDR3 length: 15; clone size: -; CDR3 DNA: TGTGCCAGCAGGGACCGAGGGGGGGTGAGGAATGAGCAGTTCTTC; CDR3 protein: CASRDRGGVRNEQFF
D gene: TRBD2; J gene: TRBJ2-1; V gene: TRBV24-1; CDR3 length: 16; clone size: -; CDR3 DNA: TGTGCCACCTCCCGGGGGGGGTCTGGGGCCTACAATGAGCAGTTCTTC; CDR3 protein: CATSRGGSGAYNEQFF
D gene: TRBD1; J gene: TRBJ1-2; V gene: TRBV3-1/TRBV3-2; CDR3 length: 16; clone size: -; CDR3 DNA: TGTGCCAGCAGCCAAGATGGGGGCAGGGGGTTGTGGGGCTACACCTTC; CDR3 protein: CASSQDGGRGLWGYTF
D gene: -; J gene: TRBJ2-1; V gene: TRBV5-1; CDR3 length: 14; clone size: -; CDR3 DNA: TGCGCCAGCAGCCTACTAGCCCAACTCGGTGAGCAGTTCTTC; CDR3 protein: CASSLLAQLGEQFF
D gene: TRBD1; J gene: TRBJ2-2; V gene: TRBV28; CDR3 length: 14; clone size: once; CDR3 DNA: TGTGCCAGCAGTACCCAACAGGGGTCCGGGGAGCTGTTTTTT; CDR3 protein: CASSTQQGSGELFF
D gene: -; J gene: TRBJ1-6; V gene: TRBV3-1/TRBV3-2; CDR3 length: 13; clone size: -; CDR3 DNA: TGTGCCAGCAGCCACCCCCGGTCCCCCCCCCTCCACTTT; CDR3 protein: CASSHPRSPPLHF
D gene: TRBD1; J gene: TRBJ2-3; V gene: TRBV25-1; CDR3 length: 15; clone size: -; CDR3 DNA: TGTGCCAGCAGTGAGGTTCAGGGGGTCACAGATACGCAGTATTTT; CDR3 protein: CASSEVQGVTDTQYF
D gene: -; J gene: TRBJ1-2; V gene: TRBV30; CDR3 length: 14; clone size: once; CDR3 DNA: TGTGCCTGGATTCCGGGACTACGGGTGGTCGGCTACACCTTC; CDR3 protein: CAWIPGLRVVGYTF
D gene: TRBD1; J gene: TRBJ1-5; V gene: TRBV30; CDR3 length: 14; clone size: -; CDR3 DNA: TGTGCCTGGAGTGTCGAGACAGGGGATCAGCCCCAGCATTTT; CDR3 protein: CAWSVETGDQPQHF
D gene: -; J gene: TRBJ2-7; V gene: TRBV4-1; CDR3 length: 15; clone size: -; CDR3 DNA: TGCGCCAGCAGCCAAGAAGGTGGGGAGGCCTACGAGCAGTACTTC; CDR3 protein: CASSQEGGEAYEQYF
D gene: -; J gene: TRBJ1-6; V gene: TRBV28; CDR3 length: 11; clone size: -; CDR3 DNA: TGTGCCAGCAGTAAACAGCATCCCCTCCACTTT; CDR3 protein: CASSKQHPLHF
D gene: TRBD2; J gene: TRBJ2-1; V gene: TRBV18; CDR3 length: 15; clone size: -; CDR3 DNA: TGTGCCAGCTCGACGGGAGGGGCAGGATACAATGAGCAGTTCTTC; CDR3 protein: CASSTGGAGYNEQFF
D gene: TRBD2; J gene: TRBJ2-1; V gene: TRBV6-4; CDR3 length: 13; clone size: -; CDR3 DNA: TGTGCCGCGGGGGTAGCGGGAGGTAATGAGCAGTTCTTC; CDR3 protein: CAAGVAGGNEQFF
D gene: -; J gene: TRBJ1-4; V gene: TRBV3-1/TRBV3-2; CDR3 length: 12; clone size: -; CDR3 DNA: TGTGCCAGCAGCCAAGGAGAGGAAAAACTGTTTTTT; CDR3 protein: CASSQGEEKLFF
D gene: -; J gene: TRBJ2-3; V gene: TRBV4-2; CDR3 length: 16; clone size: once; CDR3 DNA: TGTGCCAGCAGCCCCATTTTGAGGGAGAGAGGAGATACGCAGTATTTT; CDR3 protein: CASSPILRERGDTQYF
D gene: TRBD1; J gene: TRBJ1-2; V gene: TRBV5-8; CDR3 length: 15; clone size: -; CDR3 DNA: TGTGAGCCCGAAGGACAGGGCCAGGCCAACTATGGCTACACCTTC; CDR3 protein: CEPEGQGQANYGYTF
D gene: TRBD2; J gene: TRBJ2-1; V gene: TRBV10-2; CDR3 length: 13; clone size: -; CDR3 DNA: TGCGCCAGTGAGCGGGAGGGAAGGGGGGAGCAGTTCTTC; CDR3 protein: CASEREGRGEQFF
D gene: -; J gene: TRBJ1-1; V gene: TRBV10-2; CDR3 length: 13; clone size: -; CDR3 DNA: TGCGCCAGCAGTGAACAGCTAAACACTGAAGCTTTCTTT; CDR3 protein: CASSEQLNTEAFF
D gene: TRBD2; J gene: TRBJ2-3; V gene: TRBV28; CDR3 length: 17; clone size: -; CDR3 DNA: TGTGCCAGCAGTTTACCCTCTTGGTCCAGCGGGGCAGATACGCAGTATTTT; CDR3 protein: CASSLPSWSSGADTQYF
D gene: -; J gene: TRBJ1-1; V gene: TRBV2; CDR3 length: 12; clone size: -; CDR3 DNA: TGTGCCAGCAGTGATCTTGGGTCGGCCCTAGATTTT; CDR3 protein: CASSDLGSALDF
D gene: -; J gene: TRBJ1-5; V gene: TRBV24-1; CDR3 length: 15; clone size: -; CDR3 DNA: TGTGCCACCAGTGATCCCGGGAGTGGCAATCAGCCCCAGCATTTT; CDR3 protein: CATSDPGSGNQPQHF